The source of this T cell receptor (beta chain) is a study of blood T cells in healthy people across ages. Study-level findings and limits: Calculation of diversity from one million T cells yielded estimates considered to be underestimates. With age, beta diversity per million T cells declined roughly linearly, significantly by approximately 40.

The CDR3 is 11 residues long. CDR1 and CDR2 (germline): MNHEY, SMNVEV (reference sequence). A note on this clonotype: Its antigen is undetermined. Germline is not matched at one junction end, which may reflect a read error.

PBMCs numbering at least 6.5 million were isolated per sample. Alongside a J-beta primer mix, a sample-barcoded 5' primer served in a second PCR lasting about 7 to 12 cycles. TCRdb analysed the 5' RACE reads with MiXCR anew, one entry per CDR3 protein. Of around 1.5 million distinct CDR3 sequences listed, roughly 40% are singletons. This TCR was sampled from a woman aged 18-30 years in good health. Source material: blood. The chain couples TRBV27 to TRBJ1-1; D is perhaps TRBD1 (5 bases). The CDR3 nucleotides are TGTGCCAGCTGGGGCCGGGATGAAGCCTTCTTT. Its translation: CASWGRDEAFF.